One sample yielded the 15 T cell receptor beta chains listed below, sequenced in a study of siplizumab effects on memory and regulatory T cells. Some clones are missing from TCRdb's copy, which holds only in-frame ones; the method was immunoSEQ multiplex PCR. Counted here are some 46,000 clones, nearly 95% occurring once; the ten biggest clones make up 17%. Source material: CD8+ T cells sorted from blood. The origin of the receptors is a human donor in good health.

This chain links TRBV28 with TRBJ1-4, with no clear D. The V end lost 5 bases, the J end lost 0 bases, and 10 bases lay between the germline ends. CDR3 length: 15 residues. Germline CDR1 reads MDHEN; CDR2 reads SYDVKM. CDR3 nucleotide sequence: TGTGCCAGCAGTACAGACGGAGCAACTAATGAAAAACTGTTTTTT. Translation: CASSTDGATNEKLFF.

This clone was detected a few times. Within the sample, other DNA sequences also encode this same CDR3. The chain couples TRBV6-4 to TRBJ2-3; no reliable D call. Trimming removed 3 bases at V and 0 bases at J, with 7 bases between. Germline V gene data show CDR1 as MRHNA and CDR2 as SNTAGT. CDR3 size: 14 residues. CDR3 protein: CASSEEGSTDTQYF. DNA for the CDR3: TGTGCCAGCAGTGAAGAAGGGAGCACAGATACGCAGTATTTT.

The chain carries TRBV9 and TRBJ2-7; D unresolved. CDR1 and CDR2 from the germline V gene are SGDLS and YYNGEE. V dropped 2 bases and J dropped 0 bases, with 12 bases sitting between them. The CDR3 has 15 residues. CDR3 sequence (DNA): TGTGCCAGCAGCGTGGATGGCAAGTCCTCCTACGAGCAGTACTTC. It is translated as CASSVDGKSSYEQYF.

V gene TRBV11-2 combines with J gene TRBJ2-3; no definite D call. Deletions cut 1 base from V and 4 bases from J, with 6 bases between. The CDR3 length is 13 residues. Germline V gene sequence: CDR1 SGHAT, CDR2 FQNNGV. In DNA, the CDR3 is TGTGCCAGCAGCTTAGTAGCTTCAGATACGCAGTATTTT. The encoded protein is CASSLVASDTQYF. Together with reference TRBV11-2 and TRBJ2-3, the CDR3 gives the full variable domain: EAGVAQSPRYKIIEKRQSVAFWCNPISGHATLYWYQQILGQGPKLLIQFQNNGVVDDSQLPKDRFSAERLKGVDSTLKIQPAKLEDSAVYLCASSLVASDTQYFGPGTRLTVL.

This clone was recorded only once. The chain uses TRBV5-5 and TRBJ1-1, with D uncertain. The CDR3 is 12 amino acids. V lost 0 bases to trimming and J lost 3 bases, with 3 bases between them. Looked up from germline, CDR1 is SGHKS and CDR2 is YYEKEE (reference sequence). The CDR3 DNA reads TGTGCCAGCAGCTTGGTCCACACTGAAGCTTTCTTT. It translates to CASSLVHTEAFF.

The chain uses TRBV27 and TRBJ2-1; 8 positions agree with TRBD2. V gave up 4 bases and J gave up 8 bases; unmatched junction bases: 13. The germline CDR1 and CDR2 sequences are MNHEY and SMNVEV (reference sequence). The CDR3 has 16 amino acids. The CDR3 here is CASSWSEERELYEQFF. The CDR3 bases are TGTGCCAGCAGTTGGAGCGAGGAGCGGGAGTTATATGAGCAGTTCTTC.

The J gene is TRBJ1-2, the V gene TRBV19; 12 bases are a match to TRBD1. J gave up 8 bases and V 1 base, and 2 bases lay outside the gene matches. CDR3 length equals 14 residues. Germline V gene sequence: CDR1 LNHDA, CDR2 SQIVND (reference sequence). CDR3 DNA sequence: TGTGCCAGTAGTATAGTAGGGACAGGGGGCGGCTACACCTTC. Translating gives CASSIVGTGGGYTF. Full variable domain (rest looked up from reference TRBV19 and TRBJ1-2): DGGITQSPKYLFRKEGQNVTLSCEQNLNHDAMYWYRQDPGQGLRLIYYSQIVNDFQKGDIAEGYSVSREKKESFPLTVTSAQKNPTAFYLCASSIVGTGGGYTFGSGTRLTVV.

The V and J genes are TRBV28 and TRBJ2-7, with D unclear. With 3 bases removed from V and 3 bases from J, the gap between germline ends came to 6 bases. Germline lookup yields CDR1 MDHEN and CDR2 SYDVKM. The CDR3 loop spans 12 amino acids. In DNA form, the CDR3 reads TGTGCCAGCAGTTTGCCAAACTACGAGCAGTACTTC. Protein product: CASSLPNYEQYF. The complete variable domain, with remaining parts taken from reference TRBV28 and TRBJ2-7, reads DVKVTQSSRYLVKRTGEKVFLECVQDMDHENMFWYRQDPGLGLRLIYFSYDVKMKEKGDIPEGYSVSREKKERFSLILESASTNQTSMYLCASSLPNYEQYFGPGTRLTVT.

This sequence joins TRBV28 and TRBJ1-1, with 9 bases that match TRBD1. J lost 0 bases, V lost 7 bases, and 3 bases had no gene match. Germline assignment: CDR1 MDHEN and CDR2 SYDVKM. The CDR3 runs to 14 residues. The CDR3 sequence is CASMGQGLNTEAFF. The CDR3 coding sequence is TGTGCCAGCATGGGACAGGGCTTGAACACTGAAGCTTTCTTT.

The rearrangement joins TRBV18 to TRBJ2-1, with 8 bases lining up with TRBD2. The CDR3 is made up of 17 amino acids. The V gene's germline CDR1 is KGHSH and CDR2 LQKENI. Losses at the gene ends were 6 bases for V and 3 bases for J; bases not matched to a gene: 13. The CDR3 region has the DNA TGTGCCAGCTCCCCAATTCCCGGGACTAGGAACTACAATGAGCAGTTCTTC. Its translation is CASSPIPGTRNYNEQFF.

The CDR3 reads CASSHNPDSLNTEAFF. CDR3 DNA: TGTGCCAGCAGTCACAACCCGGACAGTTTGAACACTGAAGCTTTCTTT. V gene TRBV6-6 combines with J gene TRBJ1-1; D possibly corresponds to TRBD1 (6 bases). Germline-derived CDR1 and CDR2 are MNHNY and SVGAGI (reference sequence). CDR3 length: 16 residues. The V end lost 5 bases, the J end lost 0 bases, and 16 bases lay between the germline ends.

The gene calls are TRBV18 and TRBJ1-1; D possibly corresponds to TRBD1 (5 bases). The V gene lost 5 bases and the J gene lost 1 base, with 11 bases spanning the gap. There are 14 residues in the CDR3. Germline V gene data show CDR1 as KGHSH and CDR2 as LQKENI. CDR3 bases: TGTGCCAGCTCATCCAGGCAGGGGAACACTGAAGCTTTCTTT. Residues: CASSSRQGNTEAFF.

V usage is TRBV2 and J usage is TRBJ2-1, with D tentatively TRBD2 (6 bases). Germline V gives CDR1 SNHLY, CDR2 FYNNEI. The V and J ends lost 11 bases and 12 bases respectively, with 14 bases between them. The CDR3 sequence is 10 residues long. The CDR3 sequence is CAASEGGQFF. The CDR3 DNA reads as TGTGCCGCCTCGGAGGGCGGGCAGTTCTTC.

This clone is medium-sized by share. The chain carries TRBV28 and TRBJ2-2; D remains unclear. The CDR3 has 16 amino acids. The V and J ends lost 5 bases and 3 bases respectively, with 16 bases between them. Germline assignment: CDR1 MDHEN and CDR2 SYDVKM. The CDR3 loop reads CASSLASGRYTGELFF. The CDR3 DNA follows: TGTGCCAGCAGTCTCGCATCGGGTCGCTACACCGGGGAGCTGTTTTTT.

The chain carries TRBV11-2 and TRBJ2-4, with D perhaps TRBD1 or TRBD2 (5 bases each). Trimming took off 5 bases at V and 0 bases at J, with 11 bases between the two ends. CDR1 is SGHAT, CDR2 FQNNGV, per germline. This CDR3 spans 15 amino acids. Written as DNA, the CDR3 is TGTGCCAGCAGCCCGACAGCGGTAGCCAAAAACATTCAGTACTTC. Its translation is CASSPTAVAKNIQYF.